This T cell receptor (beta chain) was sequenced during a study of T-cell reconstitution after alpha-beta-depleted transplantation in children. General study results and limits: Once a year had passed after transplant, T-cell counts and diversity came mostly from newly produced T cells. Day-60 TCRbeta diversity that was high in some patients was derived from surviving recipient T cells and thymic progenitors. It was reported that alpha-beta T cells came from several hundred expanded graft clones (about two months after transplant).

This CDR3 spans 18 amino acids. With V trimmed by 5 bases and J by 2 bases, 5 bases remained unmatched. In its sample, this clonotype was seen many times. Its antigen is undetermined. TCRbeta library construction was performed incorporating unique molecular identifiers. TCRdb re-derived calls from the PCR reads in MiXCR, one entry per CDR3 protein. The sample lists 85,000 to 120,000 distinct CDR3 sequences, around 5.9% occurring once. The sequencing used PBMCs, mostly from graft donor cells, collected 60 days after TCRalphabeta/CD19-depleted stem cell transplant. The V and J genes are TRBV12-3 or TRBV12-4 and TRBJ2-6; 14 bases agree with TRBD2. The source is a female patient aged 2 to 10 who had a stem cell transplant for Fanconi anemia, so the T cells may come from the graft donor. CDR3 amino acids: CASSGTSGRIPGANVLTF. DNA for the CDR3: TGTGCCAGCAGTGGGACTAGCGGGAGAATTCCTGGGGCCAACGTCCTGACTTTC.